The rows below give T cell receptor beta chains drawn from one sample of a study of lymphopenia after photon versus proton radiotherapy. Data came from immunoSEQ multiplex PCR; TCRdb stores just in-frame clones and leaves some out. The sample contains fewer than 25,000 clones, around 88% of which appear only once. Sequenced material: peripheral blood, taken from a patient treated with proton-based radiotherapy. These receptors were taken from a man older than 75 with esophageal cancer. Both conserved end residues are part of each CDR3. The D gene is left open where the match is weak. Clone size is stated in some rows and not others, as once, few, many or a class when expanded.

TRBV13	-	15	TRBJ2-7	-	TGTGCCAGCAGCTTAAGGGGGGAATTACGGTACGAGCAGTACTTC	CASSLRGELRYEQYF
TRBV5-5	TRBD1	15	TRBJ1-5	-	TGTGCCAGCAGCTTGGGGGGACAGTACAATCAGCCCCAGCATTTT	CASSLGGQYNQPQHF
TRBV5-4	-	12	TRBJ1-2	-	TGTGCCAGCAGCTTGGATGACTATGGCTACACCTTC	CASSLDDYGYTF
TRBV21-1	-	16	TRBJ1-1	-	TGTGCCAGCAGCAAAAGATGGGACAGGGATTACACTGAAGCTTTCTTT	CASSKRWDRDYTEAFF
TRBV5-8	-	13	TRBJ2-7	-	TGTGCCAGCAGCTTGCGGGGCGGGTACGAGCAGTACTTC	CASSLRGGYEQYF
TRBV5-8	TRBD2	15	TRBJ2-2	-	TGTGCCAGCAGCCCCTTTTCCGGGAGGACCGGGGAGCTGTTTTTT	CASSPFSGRTGELFF
TRBV5-1	TRBD2	15	TRBJ2-5	once	TGCGCCAGCAGCTTGGGCGGGGGAGGAAGGGAGACCCAGTACTTC	CASSLGGGGRETQYF
TRBV7-2	TRBD1	14	TRBJ2-7	medium-sized	TGTGCCAGCGCGGACAGGGGGCGTATATACGAGCAGTACTTC	CASADRGRIYEQYF
TRBV2	TRBD1	14	TRBJ1-1	once	TGTGCCAGCAGCCAAAGGACAGGGTCCACTGAAGCTTTCTTT	CASSQRTGSTEAFF
TRBV6-6	TRBD2	15	TRBJ2-5	-	TGTGCCAGCAGTTACGCCACGGGAGGACAAGAGACCCAGTACTTC	CASSYATGGQETQYF
TRBV7-2	TRBD1	13	TRBJ2-7	once	TGTGCCAGCAGCTCGGACAGGGGGCGTGAGCAGTACTTC	CASSSDRGREQYF
TRBV18	-	13	TRBJ2-2	-	TGTGCCAGCTCACAAGCTAGCACCGGGGAGCTGTTTTTT	CASSQASTGELFF
TRBV18	TRBD2	15	TRBJ2-3	-	TGTGCCAGCTCAAAGGGACTAGAGGTAACAGATACGCAGTATTTT	CASSKGLEVTDTQYF
TRBV30	-	14	TRBJ2-7	-	TGTGCCTGGACCCGGGACCGATACTCCTACGAGCAGTACTTC	CAWTRDRYSYEQYF
TRBV7-6	-	15	TRBJ2-7	-	TGTGCCAGCAGCTTAGGGGACGGAGGTGCCTACGAGCAGTACTTC	CASSLGDGGAYEQYF